The rows below give T cell receptor beta chains drawn from one sample of a study of long-term antiretroviral therapy in people with HIV. The table came from immunoSEQ multiplex PCR; TCRdb's copy has only in-frame clones and leaves some out. Altogether about 9,700 clones are present, under 85% being singletons, with the ten largest covering about 19%. Here the sequenced sample was unsorted PBMCs, taken 1.8 years before starting antiretroviral therapy. The receptors come from a man aged 35-49 years with HIV. Both conserved end residues are part of each CDR3. The D gene is left open where the match is weak. Clone size is shown for a subset of rows, as once, few, many or a class of expanded clone.

J gene: TRBJ1-5
D gene: NA
V gene: TRBV10-3
clone size: NA
CDR3 protein: CASTGDISNQPQHF
CDR3 DNA: TGTGCATCAACAGGTGATATTAGCAATCAGCCCCAGCATTTT

J gene: TRBJ1-6
D gene: NA
V gene: TRBV18
clone size: NA
CDR3 protein: CASSPGGDNRSPLHF
CDR3 DNA: TGTGCCAGCTCACCAGGAGGGGACAATCGGTCACCCCTCCACTTT

J gene: TRBJ1-2
D gene: NA
V gene: TRBV6-5
clone size: NA
CDR3 protein: CASSYRQQDGYTF
CDR3 DNA: TGTGCCAGCAGTTACCGACAGCAAGATGGCTACACCTTC

J gene: TRBJ1-6
D gene: NA
V gene: TRBV11-3
clone size: NA
CDR3 protein: CASSLEGLNSPLHF
CDR3 DNA: TGTGCCAGCAGCTTAGAGGGACTGAATTCACCCCTCCACTTT

J gene: TRBJ2-1
D gene: NA
V gene: TRBV28
clone size: NA
CDR3 protein: CASGGGAIENEQFF
CDR3 DNA: TGTGCCAGCGGAGGGGGGGCAATTGAAAATGAGCAGTTCTTC

J gene: TRBJ1-5
D gene: NA
V gene: TRBV19
clone size: NA
CDR3 protein: CASKAGNQPQHF
CDR3 DNA: TGTGCCAGTAAGGCGGGCAATCAGCCCCAGCATTTT

J gene: TRBJ1-6
D gene: NA
V gene: TRBV6-1
clone size: few
CDR3 protein: CASSELRGNNSPLHF
CDR3 DNA: TGTGCCAGCAGTGAATTGAGGGGGAATAATTCACCCCTCCACTTT

J gene: TRBJ2-7
D gene: NA
V gene: TRBV20-1
clone size: few
CDR3 protein: CSASTGYEQYF
CDR3 DNA: TGCAGTGCTTCCACAGGGTACGAGCAGTACTTC

J gene: TRBJ1-1
D gene: NA
V gene: TRBV2
clone size: NA
CDR3 protein: CASSGFGRGITEAFF
CDR3 DNA: TGTGCCAGCAGTGGGTTCGGCAGGGGCATCACTGAAGCTTTCTTT

J gene: TRBJ2-1
D gene: NA
V gene: TRBV5-1
clone size: NA
CDR3 protein: CASSLDGDYNEQFF
CDR3 DNA: TGCGCCAGCAGCTTAGACGGAGACTACAATGAGCAGTTCTTC

J gene: TRBJ2-3
D gene: TRBD2
V gene: TRBV7-2
clone size: NA
CDR3 protein: CASSLGGDSTDTQYF
CDR3 DNA: TGTGCCAGCAGCCTCGGGGGGGACTCCACAGATACGCAGTATTTT

J gene: TRBJ1-2
D gene: NA
V gene: TRBV18
clone size: few
CDR3 protein: CASSPEREANYGYTF
CDR3 DNA: TGTGCCAGCTCACCGGAACGGGAAGCTAACTATGGCTACACCTTC

J gene: TRBJ1-3
D gene: NA
V gene: TRBV5-1
clone size: NA
CDR3 protein: CASSQTDSSSGNTIYF
CDR3 DNA: TGCGCCAGCAGCCAGACGGACAGTTCCTCTGGAAACACCATATATTTT

J gene: TRBJ2-7
D gene: NA
V gene: TRBV9
clone size: NA
CDR3 protein: CASSVFPSDEQYF
CDR3 DNA: TGTGCCAGCAGCGTATTCCCGAGCGACGAGCAGTACTTC

J gene: TRBJ1-1
D gene: TRBD1
V gene: TRBV5-6
clone size: once
CDR3 protein: CASSSYRGGDTEAFF
CDR3 DNA: TGTGCCAGCAGCTCCTACAGGGGGGGAGACACTGAAGCTTTCTTT

J gene: TRBJ1-1
D gene: TRBD1
V gene: TRBV29-1
clone size: NA
CDR3 protein: CSVRAGGSTEAFF
CDR3 DNA: TGCAGCGTGCGCGCAGGGGGGAGCACTGAAGCTTTCTTT

J gene: TRBJ1-6
D gene: NA
V gene: TRBV30
clone size: NA
CDR3 protein: CAWSIQVNSPLHF
CDR3 DNA: TGTGCCTGGAGTATACAGGTTAATTCACCCCTCCACTTT

J gene: TRBJ1-2
D gene: NA
V gene: TRBV18
clone size: once
CDR3 protein: CASREGTPSNYGYTF
CDR3 DNA: TGTGCTAGCCGGGAGGGAACACCCTCTAACTATGGCTACACCTTC

J gene: TRBJ1-2
D gene: NA
V gene: TRBV7-8
clone size: NA
CDR3 protein: CASSLEGTGRMAFYGYTF
CDR3 DNA: TGTGCCAGCAGCTTAGAAGGAACAGGGCGGATGGCCTTCTATGGCTACACCTTC

J gene: TRBJ2-7
D gene: NA
V gene: TRBV19
clone size: few
CDR3 protein: CASSIQGQGDEQYF
CDR3 DNA: TGTGCCAGTAGTATTCAAGGGCAGGGAGACGAGCAGTACTTC

J gene: TRBJ2-7
D gene: TRBD2
V gene: TRBV15
clone size: NA
CDR3 protein: CATRTTEGTSGDHEQYF
CDR3 DNA: TGTGCCACCCGCACAACTGAAGGGACTAGCGGGGACCACGAGCAGTACTTC

J gene: TRBJ1-5
D gene: TRBD1
V gene: TRBV6-5
clone size: NA
CDR3 protein: CASSTTDRGQPQHF
CDR3 DNA: TGTGCCAGCAGTACAACGGACAGGGGACAGCCCCAGCATTTT

J gene: TRBJ2-1
D gene: NA
V gene: TRBV27
clone size: NA
CDR3 protein: CASSSINSYNEQFF
CDR3 DNA: TGTGCCAGCAGTTCCATAAACTCCTACAATGAGCAGTTCTTC

J gene: TRBJ2-5
D gene: TRBD1
V gene: TRBV5-1
clone size: NA
CDR3 protein: CASSSDRGSETQYF
CDR3 DNA: TGCGCCAGCAGCTCGGACAGGGGATCAGAGACCCAGTACTTC

J gene: TRBJ2-2
D gene: NA
V gene: TRBV30
clone size: NA
CDR3 protein: CAWGRRLVRNTGELFF
CDR3 DNA: TGTGCCTGGGGCAGGCGCCTGGTTCGGAACACCGGGGAGCTGTTTTTT

J gene: TRBJ1-2
D gene: TRBD1
V gene: TRBV10-3
clone size: NA
CDR3 protein: CAISEGTGGGYGYTF
CDR3 DNA: TGTGCCATCAGTGAGGGGACAGGGGGCGGCTATGGCTACACCTTC

J gene: TRBJ1-2
D gene: NA
V gene: TRBV30
clone size: NA
CDR3 protein: CAWSRDSTNYGYTF
CDR3 DNA: TGTGCCTGGAGTAGGGATTCGACTAACTATGGCTACACCTTC

J gene: TRBJ1-1
D gene: NA
V gene: TRBV10-3
clone size: NA
CDR3 protein: CASYRAHNTEAFF
CDR3 DNA: TGTGCCTCTTACAGGGCACACAACACTGAAGCTTTCTTT

J gene: TRBJ1-5
D gene: NA
V gene: TRBV19
clone size: NA
CDR3 protein: CASSIGESNQPQHF
CDR3 DNA: TGTGCCAGTAGTATAGGGGAAAGCAATCAGCCCCAGCATTTT

J gene: TRBJ1-1
D gene: TRBD1
V gene: TRBV7-2
clone size: NA
CDR3 protein: CASRDREYKNTEAFF
CDR3 DNA: TGTGCCAGCCGGGACAGGGAATATAAGAACACTGAAGCTTTCTTT

J gene: TRBJ1-1
D gene: NA
V gene: TRBV11-3
clone size: NA
CDR3 protein: CASSLIGGEAFF
CDR3 DNA: TGTGCCAGCAGCCTTATCGGGGGGGAAGCTTTCTTT

J gene: TRBJ1-4
D gene: NA
V gene: TRBV6-5
clone size: NA
CDR3 protein: CASSPLGSEKLFF
CDR3 DNA: TGTGCCAGCAGTCCCCTGGGGTCCGAAAAACTGTTTTTT

J gene: TRBJ1-2
D gene: TRBD1
V gene: TRBV14
clone size: NA
CDR3 protein: CASSPRGWDSSNGYTF
CDR3 DNA: TGTGCCAGCAGCCCCCGTGGTTGGGACAGCTCCAATGGCTACACCTTC

J gene: TRBJ2-3
D gene: NA
V gene: TRBV7-9
clone size: NA
CDR3 protein: CASSLGAWDSDTQYF
CDR3 DNA: TGTGCCAGCAGCTTAGGAGCCTGGGACTCAGATACGCAGTATTTT

J gene: TRBJ1-6
D gene: NA
V gene: TRBV11-1
clone size: NA
CDR3 protein: CASSFFRNSPLHF
CDR3 DNA: TGTGCCAGCAGCTTTTTTAGAAATTCACCCCTCCACTTT

J gene: TRBJ2-3
D gene: TRBD2
V gene: TRBV11-3
clone size: NA
CDR3 protein: CASSLLSGGGTDTQYF
CDR3 DNA: TGTGCCAGCAGCTTACTTAGCGGGGGGGGCACAGATACGCAGTATTTT

J gene: TRBJ2-7
D gene: NA
V gene: TRBV12-5
clone size: NA
CDR3 protein: CASGLVDGEQYF
CDR3 DNA: TGTGCTAGTGGTTTGGTAGACGGCGAGCAGTACTTC

J gene: TRBJ1-1
D gene: NA
V gene: TRBV29-1
clone size: NA
CDR3 protein: CSVCVVENTEAFF
CDR3 DNA: TGCAGCGTTTGCGTGGTAGAGAACACTGAAGCTTTCTTT

J gene: TRBJ2-1
D gene: TRBD2
V gene: TRBV5-8
clone size: NA
CDR3 protein: CASSSPAGGHSYNEQFF
CDR3 DNA: TGTGCCAGCAGCTCCCCAGCGGGGGGTCACTCCTACAATGAGCAGTTCTTC

J gene: TRBJ1-2
D gene: NA
V gene: TRBV20-1
clone size: NA
CDR3 protein: CSAAQKPDYTF
CDR3 DNA: TGCAGTGCTGCTCAGAAACCCGACTACACCTTC

J gene: TRBJ2-1
D gene: TRBD1
V gene: TRBV18
clone size: NA
CDR3 protein: CASLPRTGYNEQFF
CDR3 DNA: TGTGCCAGCTTACCGAGGACAGGATACAATGAGCAGTTCTTC

J gene: TRBJ2-2
D gene: TRBD2
V gene: TRBV19
clone size: NA
CDR3 protein: CASSGGTSGGQYPNTGELFF
CDR3 DNA: TGTGCCAGTAGTGGCGGGACTAGCGGGGGCCAATACCCCAACACCGGGGAGCTGTTTTTT

J gene: TRBJ2-6
D gene: NA
V gene: TRBV5-1
clone size: NA
CDR3 protein: CASSAVTDSGANVLTF
CDR3 DNA: TGCGCCAGCAGCGCCGTGACGGACTCTGGGGCCAACGTCCTGACTTTC

J gene: TRBJ1-2
D gene: NA
V gene: TRBV19
clone size: few
CDR3 protein: CASSIPGTANGYTF
CDR3 DNA: TGTGCCAGTAGTATCCCCGGGACTGCAAATGGCTACACCTTC

J gene: TRBJ1-5
D gene: NA
V gene: TRBV11-3
clone size: medium-sized
CDR3 protein: CASSLDPVGGNQPQHF
CDR3 DNA: TGTGCCAGCAGCTTAGATCCCGTTGGGGGCAATCAGCCCCAGCATTTT

J gene: TRBJ1-1
D gene: NA
V gene: TRBV9
clone size: NA
CDR3 protein: CASSVGPPNTEAFF
CDR3 DNA: TGTGCCAGCAGCGTGGGACCGCCGAACACTGAAGCTTTCTTT

J gene: TRBJ2-7
D gene: TRBD2
V gene: TRBV12-5
clone size: NA
CDR3 protein: CATTAGGGSYEQYF
CDR3 DNA: TGTGCTACCACGGCTGGGGGGGGCTCCTACGAGCAGTACTTC

J gene: TRBJ1-6
D gene: TRBD1
V gene: TRBV7-9
clone size: few
CDR3 protein: CASSPQGANNSPLHF
CDR3 DNA: TGTGCCAGCAGCCCACAGGGGGCCAATAATTCACCCCTCCACTTT

J gene: TRBJ1-2
D gene: NA
V gene: TRBV5-1
clone size: few
CDR3 protein: CASSLGMQEGYTF
CDR3 DNA: TGCGCCAGCAGCTTGGGGATGCAGGAGGGCTACACCTTC

J gene: TRBJ2-2
D gene: NA
V gene: TRBV2
clone size: NA
CDR3 protein: CASSVGGGTGELFF
CDR3 DNA: TGTGCCAGCTCTGTTGGGGGTGGCACCGGGGAGCTGTTTTTT

J gene: TRBJ1-2
D gene: TRBD1
V gene: TRBV12-5
clone size: few
CDR3 protein: CASGPGDSRSLGYTF
CDR3 DNA: TGTGCTAGTGGTCCAGGGGACAGTAGATCTTTGGGCTACACCTTC